What follows are 30 T cell receptor beta chains derived from one specimen sequenced in a study of early T cells in non-severe SARS-CoV-2 infection. TCRdb ran MiXCR on the 5' RACE reads and lists one entry per CDR3 protein. The sample includes approximately 9,900 distinct CDR3 sequences, 4% to 5.5% of them seen just once. Sample: whole blood. The origin of the receptors is an adult who was a healthcare worker with PCR-confirmed SARS-CoV-2 infection or an uninfected control (not recorded which).

CDR3 nucleotides: TGCAGCGTTGACGATCTGGAGGATACGCAGTATTTT. The encoded protein is CSVDDLEDTQYF. This chain links TRBV29-1 with TRBJ2-3; D ambiguous. Per germline, CDR1 SQVTM and CDR2 ANQGSEA. V lost 3 bases to trimming and J lost 6 bases, with 10 bases between them. This CDR3 comprises 12 residues.

In this sample, this clonotype is medium-sized. The rearrangement joins TRBV20-1 to TRBJ2-1; 8 bases are shared with TRBD2. There are 16 residues in the CDR3. CDR1 and CDR2 from the germline V gene are DFQATT and SNEGSKA (reference sequence). The V gene end was trimmed by 0 bases and the J gene end by 3 bases; junction bases not matched to a gene: 7. CDR3 coding DNA: TGCAGTGCTAGAGAGGGCACTAGCGGACACTACAATGAGCAGTTCTTC. The encoded protein is CSAREGTSGHYNEQFF.

The chain combines TRBV3-1 with TRBJ1-2, with unresolved D. The germline CDR1 and CDR2 sequences are LGHDT and YNNKEL (reference sequence). V lost 4 bases and J lost 0, with 18 bases in between. CDR3 length: 17 amino acids. In DNA form, the CDR3 reads TGTGCCAGCAGCCCCGCGCTTTACACCGCCGCTAACTATGGCTACACCTTC. This encodes CASSPALYTAANYGYTF.

J is TRBJ2-7 and V is TRBV27; D remains unclear. V lost 10 bases, J lost 5 bases, and 18 bases lay in between. Germline V gene sequence: CDR1 MNHEY, CDR2 SMNVEV (reference sequence). The CDR3 has 13 residues. The CDR3 sequence: CATAGRMSNEQYF. CDR3 DNA: TGTGCCACCGCCGGAAGGATGTCGAACGAGCAGTACTTC.

J is TRBJ2-2 and V is TRBV20-1; D unresolved. Deletions cut 0 bases from V and 4 bases from J, with 12 bases between. Looked up from germline, CDR1 is DFQATT and CDR2 is SNEGSKA (reference sequence). This CDR3 has 15 residues. As DNA, the CDR3 is TGCAGTGCTAGAGACCCGCTATTAGGCACCGGGGAGCTGTTTTTT. This codes for CSARDPLLGTGELFF.

This clonotype showed up many times. The chain couples TRBV7-9 to TRBJ2-5; 8 bases are a match to TRBD2. The V segment lost 3 bases and the J segment 4 bases; nucleotides outside the gene matches: 1. The CDR3 has 13 residues. Germline loops: CDR1 SEHNR, CDR2 FQNEAQ (reference sequence). The CDR3 sequence is CASSFGTRETQYF. The CDR3 DNA reads TGTGCCAGCAGCTTCGGGACTAGAGAGACCCAGTACTTC. The whole variable domain, remainder taken from reference TRBV7-9 and TRBJ2-5, is DTGVSQNPRHKITKRGQNVTFRCDPISEHNRLYWYRQTLGQGPEFLTYFQNEAQLEKSRLLSDRFSAERPKGSFSTLEIQRTEQGDSAMYLCASSFGTRETQYFGPGTRLLVL.

By its share, this clonotype is medium-sized. The rearrangement uses TRBV6-2 or TRBV6-3 and TRBJ1-2; a weak D match, TRBD1 (5 bases). The CDR3 sequence is 17 residues long. Trimming took 6 bases from V and 0 from J, leaving 20 bases between them. Germline CDR1 reads MNHEY; CDR2 reads SVGEGT. The CDR3: CASSHGTARTTNYGYTF. In DNA, the CDR3 is TGTGCCAGCAGCCATGGGACCGCCAGAACCACTAACTATGGCTACACCTTC.

This clonotype is labeled as medium-sized (0.01 to 0.1%). The V and J genes are TRBV4-1 and TRBJ1-3; D call uncertain. Germline V lookup: CDR1 MGHRA, CDR2 YSYEKL. The CDR3 covers 15 residues. V was clipped by 6 bases and J by 0 bases, with 12 bases between them. CDR3 coding DNA: TGCGCCAGCAGGGACCTTTACAGCTCTGGAAACACCATATATTTT. It translates to CASRDLYSSGNTIYF.

This clonotype was recorded many times. This sequence joins TRBV6-2 or TRBV6-3 and TRBJ2-7; no reliable D call. Deletions cut 3 bases from V and 1 base from J, with 7 bases between. The germline gives CDR1 MNHEY, CDR2 SVGEGT. The CDR3 covers 13 residues. The CDR3 coding sequence is TGTGCCAGCAGTTATCAGTCTTCCTACGAGCAGTACTTC. As protein: CASSYQSSYEQYF.

This clonotype has ten or more counts. The chain recombines TRBV20-1 with TRBJ1-2; D call uncertain. V was clipped by 6 bases and J by 0 bases, with 8 bases between them. Per germline, CDR1 DFQATT and CDR2 SNEGSKA (reference sequence). CDR3 length equals 12 residues. DNA of the CDR3: TGCAGTGCCCCCACTACTAACTATGGCTACACCTTC. This gives the protein CSAPTTNYGYTF.

This clonotype is medium-sized (0.01 to 0.1%) within its sample. The V call is TRBV12-3 or TRBV12-4, the J call TRBJ2-2; 8 bases are a match to TRBD2. Trimming removed 6 bases from V and 1 base from J; junction bases left unmatched: 13. The CDR3 is made up of 18 amino acids. CDR3: CASRWAAGVVLNTGELFF. Written as DNA, the CDR3 is TGTGCCAGCAGATGGGCAGCGGGAGTGGTTTTGAACACCGGGGAGCTGTTTTTT.

This clonotype is judged medium-sized. The V and J genes are TRBV11-2 and TRBJ2-7; possible D gene TRBD1, 5 bases. Germline V gives CDR1 SGHAT, CDR2 FQNNGV. With 3 bases removed from V and 2 bases from J, the gap between germline ends came to 17 bases. This CDR3 region has 16 residues. DNA of the CDR3: TGTGCCAGCAGCTTTAGAAGGGGAACGCTCCCCTACGAGCAGTACTTC. Its protein product is CASSFRRGTLPYEQYF.

Many counts were recorded for this clonotype. The rearrangement uses TRBV28 and TRBJ1-4; D might be TRBD1 (6 bases). The CDR3 extends over 14 amino acids. CDR1 is MDHEN and CDR2 is SYDVKM in the germline V gene. The V and J ends lost 6 bases and 5 bases respectively, with 13 bases between them. The DNA for the CDR3 is TGTGCCAGCAGGACGGGGGGGGCCAATGAAAAACTGTTTTTT. Its protein product is CASRTGGANEKLFF.

In this sample, this clonotype turned up many times. The chain is built from TRBV11-2 and TRBJ2-1; D is possibly TRBD1 (6 bases). The CDR3 totals 15 residues. Germline CDR1 reads SGHAT; CDR2 reads FQNNGV. Trimming left V 2 bases short and J 3 bases short, with 11 bases between. CDR3 sequence reads: CASSLTRDNYNEQFF. The CDR3 nucleotides read TGTGCCAGCAGCTTAACGAGGGACAACTACAATGAGCAGTTCTTC.

By share, this clonotype ranks as medium-sized (0.01 to 0.1%). The gene calls are TRBV29-1 and TRBJ2-3; D remains ambiguous. The germline V gene encodes CDR1 SQVTM and CDR2 ANQGSEA. Trimming took off 5 bases at V and 7 bases at J, with 13 bases between the two ends. The CDR3 covers 12 residues. In DNA form, the CDR3 reads TGCAGCGTTAGTACCTATACGAATACGCAGTATTTT. Protein product: CSVSTYTNTQYF.

This clonotype is deemed medium-sized. The CDR3 spells CASSMEGGGYTF. The CDR3 DNA follows: TGTGCCAGTAGTATGGAGGGGGGTGGCTACACCTTC. The chain has TRBV19 and TRBJ1-2, with D perhaps TRBD1 (6 bases). Germline V gene data show CDR1 as LNHDA and CDR2 as SQIVND (reference sequence). Trimming removed 3 bases from V and 7 bases from J, with 9 bases in between. The CDR3 runs 12 residues.

This clonotype was seen repeatedly, ten times or more. The rearrangement links TRBV6-5 to TRBJ1-6; TRBD1 matches at 11 bases. V lost 5 bases to trimming and J lost 10 bases; unmatched junction nucleotides: 4. Germline V gene lookup returns CDR1 MNHEY and CDR2 SVGAGI. The CDR3 spans 14 residues. The CDR3 protein is CASSRDRGKSPLHF. The CDR3 DNA reads TGTGCCAGCAGTCGGGACAGGGGGAAATCACCCCTCCACTTT.

This clonotype rates as medium-sized. This chain uses TRBV20-1 with TRBJ2-1; D tentatively reads TRBD1 or TRBD2 (5 bases each). The V end lost 3 bases, the J end lost 9 bases, and 12 bases lay between the germline ends. This CDR3 has 12 residues. Germline V CDR1 and CDR2: DFQATT, SNEGSKA (reference sequence). The CDR3 region has the DNA TGCAGTGCTAGTCTGGGGGTTAGTGAGCAGTTCTTC. Translated, it gives CSASLGVSEQFF.

This clonotype is termed medium-sized. The gene calls are TRBV12-3 or TRBV12-4 and TRBJ2-5, with D perhaps TRBD2 (6 bases). V shed 0 bases and J shed 2 bases, with 7 bases lying between them. CDR3 length: 14 amino acids. The CDR3 spells CASSLAGGQETQYF. The CDR3 DNA reads as TGTGCCAGCAGTTTAGCGGGGGGACAAGAGACCCAGTACTTC.

At least ten counts were recorded for this clonotype. This chain joins TRBV10-3 and TRBJ1-3; tentative D call: TRBD1 (5 bases). This CDR3 has 17 residues. Germline loops: CDR1 ENHRY, CDR2 SYGVKD. Trimming removed 0 bases at V and 0 bases at J, with 12 bases between. The CDR3 here is CAISESIDRVSGNTIYF. The CDR3 region has the DNA TGTGCCATCAGTGAGTCCATAGACAGAGTCTCTGGAAACACCATATATTTT.

The chain joins TRBV19 to TRBJ1-2; possibly TRBD1 for D (5 bases). CDR1 is LNHDA, CDR2 SQIVND, per germline (reference sequence). Trimming cost V 5 bases and J 0 bases, with 13 bases left between them. This CDR3 spans 15 amino acids. CDR3 nucleotide sequence: TGTGCCAGTAGTTCTGGGACGGGTTCTAACTATGGCTACACCTTC. This encodes CASSSGTGSNYGYTF.

Sample share makes this clonotype medium-sized. The chain couples TRBV11-2 to TRBJ2-5; perhaps TRBD2 as D (5 bases). CDR3 length: 16 residues. V shed 4 bases and J shed 2 bases, with 17 bases lying between them. Germline V lookup: CDR1 SGHAT, CDR2 FQNNGV. CDR3 sequence: CASSSFSWTEQETQYF. In nucleotides, the CDR3 is TGTGCCAGCAGCTCCTTTAGTTGGACTGAACAAGAGACCCAGTACTTC.

Relative to its sample, this clonotype is medium-sized. This sequence joins TRBV19 and TRBJ2-1; a possible D gene is TRBD2 (6 bases). V shed 2 bases and J shed 1 base, with 9 bases lying between them. The CDR3 is 15 residues long. The germline gives CDR1 LNHDA, CDR2 SQIVND (reference sequence). This CDR3 reads CASSIPGVSYNEQFF. In DNA form, the CDR3 reads TGTGCCAGTAGTATACCGGGAGTGTCCTACAATGAGCAGTTCTTC.

This chain uses TRBV11-2 with TRBJ2-7, with no clear D. The CDR3 has 15 amino acids. V lost 0 bases, J lost 0 bases, and 9 bases lay in between. Germline V lookup: CDR1 SGHAT, CDR2 FQNNGV. CDR3: CASSLEAPSSYEQYF. Written as DNA, the CDR3 is TGTGCCAGCAGCTTAGAAGCGCCGAGCTCCTACGAGCAGTACTTC.

This clonotype was found a few times. This chain connects TRBV9 to TRBJ2-3; D may correspond to TRBD1 or TRBD2 (6 bases each). Germline V gene data show CDR1 as SGDLS and CDR2 as YYNGEE. This CDR3 spans 16 amino acids. Trimming cost V 4 bases and J 0 bases, with 15 bases left between them. In DNA, the CDR3 is TGTGCCAGCAGCCCCCTCCCGGGGGCTAGCACAGATACGCAGTATTTT. This gives the protein CASSPLPGASTDTQYF.

By its share, this clonotype is medium-sized. The CDR3 spells CASSLVLAAGTPRTEAFF. Here the CDR3 DNA reads TGTGCCAGCAGCTTAGTGTTGGCGGCCGGAACCCCGAGAACTGAAGCTTTCTTT. The chain uses TRBV11-3 and TRBJ1-1; the D is unclear. CDR3 length: 18 amino acids. V dropped 1 base and J dropped 5 bases, with 23 bases sitting between them. Germline lookup yields CDR1 SGHNT and CDR2 YENEEA. Based on the CDR3 plus reference TRBV11-3 and TRBJ1-1, the full variable domain is EAGVVQSPRYKIIEKKQPVAFWCNPISGHNTLYWYLQNLGQGPELLIRYENEEAVDDSQLPKDRFSAERLKGVDSTLKIQPAELGDSAVYLCASSLVLAAGTPRTEAFFGQGTRLTVV.

This clonotype was detected many times. The chain is built from TRBV9 and TRBJ2-6; either TRBD1 or TRBD2 may supply D (6 bases each). V was trimmed by 4 bases and J by 0 bases, leaving 23 bases between them. From germline, CDR1 is SGDLS and CDR2 YYNGEE. There are 20 residues in the CDR3. The chain's CDR3 is CASSPRRGSGFYSGANVLTF. For the CDR3, the DNA is TGTGCCAGCAGCCCCCGCAGGGGTAGCGGTTTCTACTCTGGGGCCAACGTCCTGACTTTC.

The chain carries TRBV5-1 and TRBJ2-1, with 7 positions matching TRBD2. CDR3 size: 15 residues. With V trimmed by 5 bases and J by 0 bases, 5 bases remained unmatched. The germline CDR1 and CDR2 sequences are SGHRS and YFSETQ. This CDR3 is CASRREPSSYNEQFF. CDR3 DNA: TGCGCCAGCAGGCGGGAGCCTAGCTCCTACAATGAGCAGTTCTTC.

The chain has TRBV4-2 and TRBJ2-1, with 11 bases aligning to TRBD2. This CDR3 has 18 residues. In germline, CDR1 is LGHNA, CDR2 YNFKEQ. V was pared by 0 bases and J by 9 bases, with 13 bases of the junction left unmatched. The CDR3 DNA reads TGTGCCAGCAGCCAAGAGATAAGTCTGACTAGCGGGACCGGTGAGCAGTTCTTC. It codes for CASSQEISLTSGTGEQFF.

Comments on this clonotype: The junction departs from the called germline gene at one end, perhaps through a read error. The J gene is TRBJ2-1, the V gene TRBV12-3 or TRBV12-4, with 9 bases aligning to TRBD1. This CDR3 has 11 residues. CDR3 protein: CASRVGQGLYF. The DNA of the CDR3 is TGTGCCAGCAGAGTGGGACAGGGACTCTACTTC.